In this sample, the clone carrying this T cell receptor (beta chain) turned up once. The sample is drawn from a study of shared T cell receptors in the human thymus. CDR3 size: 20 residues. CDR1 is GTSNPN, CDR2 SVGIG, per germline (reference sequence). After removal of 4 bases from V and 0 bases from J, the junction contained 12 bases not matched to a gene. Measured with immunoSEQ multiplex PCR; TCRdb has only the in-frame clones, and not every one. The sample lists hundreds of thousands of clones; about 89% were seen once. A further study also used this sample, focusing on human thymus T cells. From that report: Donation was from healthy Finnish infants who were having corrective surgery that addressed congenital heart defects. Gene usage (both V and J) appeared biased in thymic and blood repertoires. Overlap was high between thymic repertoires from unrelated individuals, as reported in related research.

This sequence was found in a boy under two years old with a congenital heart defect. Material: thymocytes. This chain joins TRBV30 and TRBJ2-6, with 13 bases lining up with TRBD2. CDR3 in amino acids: CAWNGLAGDHTDSGANVLTF. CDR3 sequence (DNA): TGTGCCTGGAATGGACTAGCGGGAGACCACACGGACTCTGGGGCCAACGTCCTGACTTTC.